A selection of T cell receptor beta chains follows, all from one sample in a study of radiotherapy plus CTLA-4 blockade in lung cancer. Data came from immunoSEQ multiplex PCR; TCRdb stores just in-frame clones and leaves some out. Altogether 47,000 or so clones are present, around 83% being singletons, with the ten largest covering about a quarter. This sample comprised peripheral blood, obtained from a patient treated with radiotherapy plus ipilimumab. The receptors shown here come from a human donor with non-small cell lung cancer whose response to radiotherapy plus ipilimumab could not be evaluated. Both conserved end residues are part of each CDR3. Each record gives: D gene, J gene, V gene, clone size, CDR3 length, CDR3 protein, CDR3 DNA. D genes are given only for firm matches. Rows give clone size only sometimes, using once, few, many, or a class for an expanded clone.

-	TRBJ2-5	TRBV5-1	-	16	CASSLAGAWTQETQYF	TGCGCCAGCAGCTTAGCAGGGGCCTGGACCCAAGAGACCCAGTACTTC
-	TRBJ1-2	TRBV6-6	-	14	CASSPKTGPYGYTF	TGTGCCAGCAGTCCAAAGACAGGCCCCTATGGCTACACCTTC
-	TRBJ2-3	TRBV2	-	12	CASSAGADTQYF	TGTGCCAGCAGTGCCGGTGCGGATACGCAGTATTTT
TRBD1	TRBJ2-3	TRBV4-3	-	16	CASSSGNRGSADTQYF	TGCGCCAGCAGCTCAGGGAACAGGGGTTCCGCAGATACGCAGTATTTT
TRBD2	TRBJ2-1	TRBV5-5	-	16	CASSLSAGGIYNEQFF	TGTGCCAGCAGCTTATCAGCGGGAGGTATCTACAATGAGCAGTTCTTC
-	TRBJ1-2	TRBV19	-	15	CASRSGGYGVYGYTF	TGTGCCAGTAGGAGCGGCGGGTATGGGGTCTATGGCTACACCTTC
-	TRBJ1-3	TRBV14	-	15	CASSQWRGAGNTIYF	TGTGCCAGCAGCCAGTGGAGGGGTGCAGGAAACACCATATATTTT
-	TRBJ2-1	TRBV5-6	-	14	CASSLRTLLNEQFF	TGTGCCAGCAGCTTAAGGACTCTCCTCAATGAGCAGTTCTTC
-	TRBJ1-2	TRBV7-2	-	12	CASSFQAYGYTF	TGTGCCAGCAGCTTTCAGGCGTATGGCTACACCTTC
-	TRBJ1-2	TRBV28	-	13	CASRISGNYGYTF	TGTGCCAGCAGGATTTCGGGGAACTATGGCTACACCTTC
-	TRBJ1-2	TRBV28	-	14	CASGTGSSRGGYTF	TGTGCCAGCGGAACAGGGAGCAGCCGAGGAGGCTACACCTTC
-	TRBJ2-1	TRBV20-1	-	11	CSATTRDEQFF	TGCAGTGCTACCACTAGGGATGAGCAGTTCTTC
-	TRBJ2-5	TRBV27	-	13	CASSVGRAQTQYF	TGTGCCAGCAGTGTTGGCAGGGCACAGACCCAGTACTTC
-	TRBJ2-5	TRBV9	once	14	CASSATIAEETQYF	TGTGCCAGCAGCGCAACTATAGCGGAAGAGACCCAGTACTTC
TRBD1	TRBJ1-2	TRBV19	-	15	CASSDGTGENYGYTF	TGTGCCAGTAGTGACGGGACAGGAGAGAACTATGGCTACACCTTC
-	TRBJ1-4	TRBV5-1	-	19	CASSLWGFGGALTNEKLFF	TGCGCCAGCAGCTTGTGGGGTTTCGGGGGTGCACTAACTAATGAAAAACTGTTTTTT
-	TRBJ1-6	TRBV7-3	-	15	CASSLTPGDNSPLHF	TGTGCCAGCAGCTTAACCCCAGGGGATAATTCACCCCTCCACTTT
TRBD2	TRBJ2-1	TRBV19	-	15	CASSSALAGAYEQFF	TGTGCCAGTAGTTCCGCACTAGCGGGAGCATATGAGCAGTTCTTC
TRBD2	TRBJ2-1	TRBV4-3	-	18	CASSRDSATSSIYNEQFF	TGCGCCAGCAGCCGAGACTCAGCGACTAGCTCTATTTACAATGAGCAGTTCTTC
TRBD1	TRBJ2-2	TRBV9	-	16	CASSGAGTGATGELFF	TGTGCCAGCAGCGGAGCCGGGACAGGGGCCACCGGGGAGCTGTTTTTT
TRBD1	TRBJ1-1	TRBV18	-	13	CASSDRMNTEAFF	TGTGCCAGCTCGGACAGGATGAACACTGAAGCTTTCTTT
TRBD2	TRBJ2-1	TRBV28	-	15	CASSFLQREGHEQFF	TGTGCCAGCAGTTTCCTTCAGCGGGAGGGCCATGAGCAGTTCTTC
-	TRBJ1-1	TRBV6-1	-	13	CASSGSTAGEAFF	TGTGCCAGCAGTGGATCGACTGCCGGTGAAGCTTTCTTT
-	TRBJ1-4	TRBV6-4	-	14	CASRRDRTDEKLFF	TGTGCCAGCAGAAGAGACAGGACAGACGAAAAACTGTTTTTT
TRBD1	TRBJ1-2	TRBV2	-	13	CASSKQGGYGYTF	TGTGCCAGCAGTAAACAGGGGGGCTATGGCTACACCTTC
-	TRBJ2-1	TRBV6-5	-	13	CASSSDHRAGPIF	TGTGCCAGCAGTTCCGACCATCGGGCAGGGCCGATCTTC
-	TRBJ2-7	TRBV28	-	14	CASSLRLNFYEQYF	TGTGCCAGCAGTTTGAGGCTTAACTTCTACGAGCAGTACTTC
TRBD1	TRBJ1-5	TRBV28	-	16	CASSPRGALSNQPQHF	TGTGCCAGCAGTCCCAGGGGGGCCCTTAGCAATCAGCCCCAGCATTTT
TRBD2	TRBJ2-1	TRBV4-2	-	16	CASSQGLAGEYNEQFF	TGTGCCAGCAGCCAAGGACTAGCGGGAGAGTACAATGAGCAGTTCTTC
TRBD1	TRBJ1-2	TRBV5-1	-	16	CASNLQGASQPGGYTF	TGCGCCAGCAACCTACAGGGGGCCTCCCAGCCGGGGGGCTACACCTTC
TRBD2	TRBJ2-6	TRBV19	-	16	CASRAGIGSGANVLTF	TGTGCCAGTAGAGCGGGAATCGGCTCTGGGGCCAACGTCCTGACTTTC
-	TRBJ2-3	TRBV6-5	-	16	CASSYSITLSTDTQYF	TGTGCCAGCAGTTACTCGATAACCCTATCGACAGATACGCAGTATTTT
-	TRBJ2-7	TRBV21-1	-	16	CASSKEPRVKIAEQYF	TGTGCCAGCAGCAAAGAGCCACGGGTCAAGATAGCGGAGCAGTACTTC